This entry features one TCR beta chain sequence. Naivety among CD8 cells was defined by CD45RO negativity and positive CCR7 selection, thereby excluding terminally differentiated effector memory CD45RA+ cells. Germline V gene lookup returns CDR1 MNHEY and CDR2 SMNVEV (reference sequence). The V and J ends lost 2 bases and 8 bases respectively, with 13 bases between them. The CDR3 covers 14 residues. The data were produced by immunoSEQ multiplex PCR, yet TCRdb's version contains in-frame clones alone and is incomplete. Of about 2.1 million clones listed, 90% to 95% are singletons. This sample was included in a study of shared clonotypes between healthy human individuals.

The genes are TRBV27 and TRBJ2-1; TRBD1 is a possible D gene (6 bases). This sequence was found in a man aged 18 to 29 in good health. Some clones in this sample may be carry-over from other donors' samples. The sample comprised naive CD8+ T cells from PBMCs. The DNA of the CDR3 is TGTGCCAGCAGTTTACTAGGGGGTAAGCATGAGCAGTTCTTC. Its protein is CASSLLGGKHEQFF.